The clone carrying this TCR beta chain was picked up a small number of times. The data stem from a study of spatial heterogeneity in lung cancer. As for the study in general: There were consistently more beta-chain sequences detected than alpha-chain sequences.

The sample's time point: sample taken at primary tumor resection. Unsorted whole RNA of tumor, nontumor lung or frozen PBMC was sequenced. Donation came from 70 or so patients with untreated early-stage non-small cell lung cancer. TCRdb re-analysed the 5' RACE reads in MiXCR, keeping a single row per CDR3 protein. The table lists 40,000 to 55,000 distinct CDR3 sequences, roughly 15% of them singletons. The specimen was PBMCs, collected at surgery. This clonotype originated in a male donor with early-stage non-small cell lung cancer.

CDR3 DNA: TGTGCCAGCAGTATAGACAGGGGTACTGAAGCTTTCTTT. This translates into CASSIDRGTEAFF. This chain links TRBV27 with TRBJ1-1, with 8 bases identical to TRBD1. Trimming took 5 bases from V and 5 from J; bases not matched to a gene: 4. The CDR3 runs to 13 residues. Per germline, CDR1 MNHEY and CDR2 SMNVEV (reference sequence).